Listed below are T cell receptor beta chains from one sample, sequenced in a study of T cells after yellow fever vaccination. TCRdb independently ran MiXCR on the 5' RACE reads; one entry per CDR3 protein. The sample records fewer than 350,000 distinct CDR3 sequences, 8.5% to 9% being singletons. This material consisted of PBMCs, taken on the day of the first yellow fever vaccination. The source is a man in his late teens or twenties who received the YFV17D yellow fever vaccine. The CDR3 runs from the conserved cysteine through the conserved F or W. Fields, in order: J gene, D gene, clone size, V gene, CDR3 DNA, CDR3 protein. D genes are given only for firm matches. Clone size is stated in some rows and not others, as once, few, many or a class when expanded.

TRBJ1-5 | - | many | TRBV29-1 | TGCAGCGTTGGGGGCCTAGGCAGCAATCAGCCCCAGCATTTT | CSVGGLGSNQPQHF
TRBJ2-7 | - | few | TRBV5-1 | TGCGCCAGCAGCTTGGGTACCAGTACCTACGAGCAGTACTTC | CASSLGTSTYEQYF
TRBJ1-1 | - | - | TRBV15 | TGTGCCACCAGCAGAGTTGCGGGCACTGAAGCTTTCTTT | CATSRVAGTEAFF
TRBJ2-1 | - | few | TRBV29-1 | TGCAGCTGTAACGGGGGGCGGATCTACAATGAGCAGTTCTTC | CSCNGGRIYNEQFF
TRBJ1-3 | - | many | TRBV12-3/TRBV12-4 | TGTGCCAGCTCCGCCTCTGGAAACACCATATATTTT | CASSASGNTIYF
TRBJ2-5 | - | few | TRBV7-9 | TGTGCCAGCAGCCCTACCTTACAAGAGACCCAGTACTTC | CASSPTLQETQYF
TRBJ2-3 | TRBD2 | - | TRBV5-1 | TGCGCCAGCAGCCCAAAGGAGCGGGACACAGATACGCAGTATTTT | CASSPKERDTDTQYF
TRBJ1-5 | - | - | TRBV4-2 | TGTGCCAGCAGCCAAGATTGGGGAACCGGTCAGCCCCAGCATTTT | CASSQDWGTGQPQHF
TRBJ2-7 | TRBD2 | - | TRBV4-1 | TGCGCCAGCAGCCCTCTAGCGGGAGGCTCCTACGAGCAGTACTTC | CASSPLAGGSYEQYF
TRBJ2-5 | - | few | TRBV20-1 | TGCAGTGCAGTTGTGGTTGGAGAGACCCAGTACTTC | CSAVVVGETQYF
TRBJ2-1 | - | many | TRBV29-1 | TGCAGCGTTGAAGATCTATACCAGTACAATGAGCAGTTCTTC | CSVEDLYQYNEQFF
TRBJ2-3 | - | few | TRBV19 | TGTGCCAGTACCCGTAGAGCCGGGGTTGGGACAGATACGCAGTATTTT | CASTRRAGVGTDTQYF
TRBJ2-3 | TRBD2 | - | TRBV2 | TGTGCCAGCAGTGTGTCCCCTAGCGGGGGAACAGATACGCAGTATTTT | CASSVSPSGGTDTQYF